This passage covers 19 T cell receptor beta chains from one sample sequenced in a study of blood T cell repertoires in COVID-19. Clones were sequenced by immunoSEQ multiplex PCR, and TCRdb holds only the in-frame ones, with some missing. The profile shows under 300,000 clones, 84% of them singletons. The sample comprised peripheral blood. The receptor set was obtained from a woman in her 40s who had recovered from COVID-19.

The CDR3 reads CASSPSSGRETQYF. Here the CDR3 DNA reads TGTGCCAGCTCACCGTCGAGCGGGCGGGAGACCCAGTACTTC. V is TRBV18 and J is TRBJ2-5; weak D call: TRBD2 (6 bases). Looked up from germline, CDR1 is KGHSH and CDR2 is LQKENI. V was pared by 3 bases and J by 5 bases, with 13 bases between. The CDR3 runs 14 residues.

V and J are TRBV20-1 and TRBJ2-7; TRBD1 aligns across 7 bases. After removal of 3 bases from V and 2 bases from J, the junction contained 10 bases not matched to a gene. Germline CDR1 reads DFQATT; CDR2 reads SNEGSKA (reference sequence). The CDR3 has 15 amino acids. The CDR3 region is CSASGQAQKTYEQYF. The CDR3 DNA reads TGCAGTGCTAGTGGACAGGCCCAGAAAACCTACGAGCAGTACTTC.

This clone has just one count. This chain's CDR3 is CASSFGETYEQYF. CDR3 bases: TGTGCCAGCAGCTTTGGAGAAACCTACGAGCAGTACTTC. This sequence joins TRBV11-2 and TRBJ2-7; no reliable D call. V was shortened by 3 bases and J by 2 bases, with 8 bases between the two germline ends. CDR3 length: 13 amino acids. Looked up from germline, CDR1 is SGHAT and CDR2 is FQNNGV.

The CDR3 loop is CASSPGGAGSPLHF. CDR3 DNA sequence: TGTGCCAGCAGCCCTGGGGGGGCCGGTTCACCCCTCCACTTT. The chain carries TRBV28 and TRBJ1-6, with TRBD1 as a possible D gene (6 bases). The germline gives CDR1 MDHEN, CDR2 SYDVKM. Trimming removed 6 bases at V and 9 bases at J, with 15 bases between. This CDR3 spans 14 amino acids.

The V call is TRBV5-1, the J call TRBJ1-6; D is ambiguous. CDR1 and CDR2 from the germline V gene are SGHRS and YFSETQ. This CDR3 comprises 15 residues. The ends were cut back, 0 bases at V and 9 bases at J, with 13 bases in the middle. The CDR3 reads CASSLGDEGSSPLHF. CDR3 in DNA: TGCGCCAGCAGCTTGGGGGATGAGGGAAGTTCACCCCTCCACTTT. The variable domain in full, completed from reference TRBV5-1 and TRBJ1-6, reads KAGVTQTPRYLIKTRGQQVTLSCSPISGHRSVSWYQQTPGQGLQFLFEYFSETQRNKGNFPGRFSGRQFSNSRSEMNVSTLELGDSALYLCASSLGDEGSSPLHFGNGTRLTVT.

The chain uses TRBV7-9 and TRBJ2-7, with TRBD1 matching over 10 bases. CDR1 SEHNR and CDR2 FQNEAQ come from the germline V gene (reference sequence). J was trimmed by 4 bases and V by 5 bases; bases with no gene match: 14. The CDR3 spans 17 residues. The CDR3 sequence is CASSTNPGQGKRYEQYF. The CDR3 region has the DNA TGTGCCAGCAGCACTAACCCGGGACAGGGGAAGAGATACGAGCAGTACTTC.

In its sample, this clone was seen once. CDR3 sequence reads: CASSPGQAYEQYF. CDR3 nucleotides: TGTGCCAGTAGCCCGGGACAGGCCTACGAGCAGTACTTC. The chain employs TRBV19 and TRBJ2-7; 8 nucleotides match TRBD1. Germline CDR1 and CDR2: LNHDA and SQIVND (reference sequence). The CDR3 is 13 residues long. The ends lost 6 bases at V and 2 bases at J; junction bases unmatched: 3.

The genes are TRBV19 and TRBJ2-5, with D perhaps matching TRBD1 (5 bases). Looked up from germline, CDR1 is LNHDA and CDR2 is SQIVND (reference sequence). This CDR3 spans 15 amino acids. V lost 3 bases and J 1 base, leaving 12 bases between the germline ends. The DNA for the CDR3 is TGTGCCAGTAGTATTTGGGGCATCGGCCAAGAGACCCAGTACTTC. Protein: CASSIWGIGQETQYF.

This chain links TRBV6-6 with TRBJ1-1; D is undetermined. This CDR3 comprises 15 residues. Germline-derived CDR1 and CDR2 are MNHNY and SVGAGI (reference sequence). V lost 2 bases and J lost 6, with 16 bases in between. DNA for the CDR3: TGTGCCAGCAGTTACAAAGCCTCCCACCATCCTGAAGCTTTCTTT. It is translated as CASSYKASHHPEAFF.

The sample holds one count of this clone. The chain is built from TRBV10-3 and TRBJ1-1, with D perhaps matching TRBD1 (5 bases). From germline, CDR1 is ENHRY and CDR2 SYGVKD. The CDR3 contains 14 residues. Trimming cost V 6 bases and J 5 bases, with 16 bases left between them. The CDR3 loop is CAIRGRGRETEAFF. For the CDR3, the DNA is TGTGCCATCAGGGGCCGCGGCAGGGAAACTGAAGCTTTCTTT.

The chain has TRBV28 and TRBJ2-7, with a possible D match to TRBD2 (5 bases). This CDR3 spans 13 amino acids. V lost 3 bases and J lost 3, with 9 bases in between. Germline loops: CDR1 MDHEN, CDR2 SYDVKM. CDR3: CASSFEGLYEQYF. DNA for the CDR3: TGTGCCAGCAGTTTTGAAGGACTCTACGAGCAGTACTTC.

This rearrangement joins TRBV12-3 or TRBV12-4 to TRBJ1-2; D gene ambiguous. CDR3 size: 13 residues. Trimming took off 6 bases at V and 0 bases at J, with 8 bases between the two ends. The CDR3 DNA follows: TGTGCCAGCAGGGGCGAGCCTAACTATGGCTACACCTTC. Translated: CASRGEPNYGYTF.

The CDR3 protein is CASSFEGQNTEAFF. CDR3 DNA sequence: TGCGCCAGCAGCTTCGAGGGACAGAACACTGAAGCTTTCTTT. The rearrangement joins TRBV5-1 to TRBJ1-1; tentative D call: TRBD1 (6 bases). Germline values: CDR1 SGHRS, CDR2 YFSETQ. V lost 2 bases, J lost 1 base, and 9 bases lay in between. The CDR3 loop spans 14 amino acids.

This clone was detected a few times. V is TRBV7-8 and J is TRBJ2-5, with TRBD1 matching 9 bases. Germline CDR1 reads SGHVS; CDR2 reads FQNEAQ. With V trimmed by 3 bases and J by 5 bases, 13 bases remained unmatched. This CDR3 spans 17 amino acids. The CDR3 nucleotides are TGTGCCAGCAGCTTCCAGAACACGGGGACAGGGTCCGAGACCCAGTACTTC. Translated, it gives CASSFQNTGTGSETQYF.

The chain combines TRBV2 with TRBJ1-4; 8 bases are a match to TRBD1. The CDR3 sequence is 15 residues long. Germline V gene data show CDR1 as SNHLY and CDR2 as FYNNEI. The J segment lost 1 base and the V segment lost 9 bases, leaving 7 bases of the junction unmatched. DNA of the CDR3: TGTGCCAGTACAATGGACAGGGTAACTAATGAAAAACTGTTTTTT. This gives the protein CASTMDRVTNEKLFF.

V is TRBV20-1 and J is TRBJ2-5; D may be TRBD1 (6 bases). The germline gives CDR1 DFQATT, CDR2 SNEGSKA (reference sequence). V was cut by 3 bases and J by 5 bases, with 13 bases left in between. There are 13 residues in the CDR3. CDR3 coding DNA: TGCAGTGCTAGTCTTTGGGGGCGGGAGACCCAGTACTTC. Its translation: CSASLWGRETQYF.

This chain uses TRBV18 with TRBJ2-5; 9 nucleotides line up with TRBD2. The CDR3 is 14 residues long. The ends lost 3 bases at V and 5 bases at J; junction bases unmatched: 4. Germline CDR1 and CDR2: KGHSH and LQKENI. This CDR3 is CASSPGTSLETQYF. The CDR3 region has the DNA TGTGCCAGCTCACCCGGGACTAGCCTGGAGACCCAGTACTTC.

This clone has only a few counts. This chain joins TRBV7-9 and TRBJ1-1; 12 bases line up with TRBD1. The CDR3 is 18 residues long. J was trimmed by 4 bases and V by 5 bases; bases with no gene match: 14. CDR1 SEHNR and CDR2 FQNEAQ come from the germline V gene (reference sequence). CDR3 protein: CASSLRPGTGGRGTEAFF. CDR3 sequence (DNA): TGTGCCAGCAGCCTCCGTCCCGGGACAGGGGGCCGGGGCACTGAAGCTTTCTTT.

There are a few counts of this clone. The rearrangement uses TRBV14 and TRBJ1-6; unclear D gene. Per the germline V gene, CDR1 is SGHDN and CDR2 is FVKESK. This CDR3 has 15 residues. Trimming shortened V by 1 base and J by 9 bases, and 13 bases separated the two germline ends. Here the CDR3 reads CASSQVRERSSPLHF. The CDR3 coding sequence is TGTGCCAGCAGCCAAGTAAGGGAGAGGAGTTCACCCCTCCACTTT.